The present entry profiles one T cell receptor (beta chain) with its context. Its antigen remains unidentified. This entry belongs to a study of OX40 agonist ivuxolimab in advanced cancers. On the study more broadly: Patients were dosed with the agonistic anti-OX40 (CD134) antibody ivuxolimab. Cohort: 75% to 90% men, mean age about 60, aged roughly 20 to 79. Under the entry rules, prior anti-PD-1, anti-PD-L1 or anti-CTLA-4 therapy was allowed, and about 40% had some. General study points: Both blood CD4+ and CD8+ T cells showed clonal growth by week 6 at 0.1 to 3.0 mg/kg.

Some clones are missing from TCRdb's copy, which holds only in-frame ones; the method was immunoSEQ multiplex PCR. The table lists some 41,000 clones, around 86% of them singletons, with 2% to 2.5% in the top ten. The germline CDR1 and CDR2 sequences are SGHTA and FQGNSA. Germline trimming cut 1 base from V and 6 bases from J; bases unmatched to any gene: 3. The CDR3 sequence is 14 residues long. The rearrangement uses TRBV7-2 and TRBJ2-5; TRBD2 matches at 9 bases. This sequence was found in an adult with an advanced solid tumor such as melanoma, head and neck, liver or kidney cancer. Sequencing was performed on CD4+ or CD8+ T cells sorted from blood, taken in a trial of the OX40 agonist ivuxolimab. The CDR3 loop reads CASSLGGGGKTQYF. In DNA form, the CDR3 reads TGTGCCAGCAGCTTAGGCGGGGGGGGGAAGACCCAGTACTTC.